The 2 T cell receptor beta chains below come from one sample, sequenced in a study of neoadjuvant anti-PD-1 for oral cavity cancer. Assay used: immunoSEQ multiplex PCR; TCRdb lists only in-frame clones, some missing. The sample includes about 16,000 clones, just over 65% seen only once; the top ten take around 2.6%. The sequences come from PBMCs, collected before nivolumab (anti-PD-1) treatment. These receptors all come from a person aged 35-79 years with oral cavity squamous cell carcinoma.

In DNA form, the CDR3 reads TGTGCCAGCAGCCCCTCCCCCCAGGGTCGGTATACGCAGTATTTT. Residues: CASSPSPQGRYTQYF. The chain carries TRBV4-2 and TRBJ2-3; a weak D match, TRBD1 (5 bases). This CDR3 comprises 15 residues. The germline V and J ends were trimmed by 4 bases and 7 bases, with 18 bases remaining between them. Germline V gives CDR1 LGHNA, CDR2 YNFKEQ.

The chain uses TRBV11-2 and TRBJ1-2, with TRBD1 identical over 11 bases. Germline V gene lookup returns CDR1 SGHAT and CDR2 FQNNGV. This CDR3 is built from 18 residues. Trimming cost V 5 bases and J 2 bases; bases outside gene matches: 13. CDR3 sequence (DNA): TGTGCCAGCAGCGTGGGTGGACAGGGGGCTAGGGTGAACTATGGCTACACCTTC. Its protein product is CASSVGGQGARVNYGYTF.